The clone carrying this T cell receptor (beta chain) has a single count. Its antigen is undetermined. TCRdb reprocessed the reads with MiXCR, giving one entry per CDR3 protein. The table shows nearly 700,000 distinct CDR3 sequences, with around a third occurring only once. The sample belongs to a study of T cell repertoires in cytomegalovirus infection. Study details: Public signatures in TCR beta pointed to CMV infection and matching HLA type.

Findings and caveats of the study: The study identified carriers of CMV plus the relevant HLA from cumulative public TCR beta family frequency. The study found HLA-C-restricted CMV-specific TCR beta clonotypes dominating the ex vivo response.

This CDR3 has 16 residues. Germline lookup yields CDR1 MGHRA and CDR2 YSYEKL. V lost 1 base and J lost 5; bases outside the gene matches: 7. The receptor was derived from a human donor in good health (CMV status not recorded). Some clones in this sample may be carry-over from other donors' samples. V gene TRBV4-1 combines with J gene TRBJ1-1; 10 bases map to TRBD1. This specimen was cultured PBMCs, taken from culture after CMV antigen stimulation. Written as DNA, the CDR3 is TGCGCCAGCAGCCAAGCCGACAGGGGGCGTGGGACTGAAGCTTTCTTT. This sequence encodes CASSQADRGRGTEAFF.